What follows is one T cell receptor (beta chain) and its context. What it recognizes is unknown. The data are from a study of T cell repertoires in cytomegalovirus infection. Whole-study results and caveats: Cumulative public TCR beta family frequency identified carriers of CMV plus the relevant HLA. It was HLA-C-restricted CMV-specific TCR beta clonotypes that dominated the response ex vivo.

The V gene end was trimmed by 5 bases and the J gene end by 4 bases; junction bases not matched to a gene: 7. This CDR3 comprises 15 residues. The germline CDR1 and CDR2 sequences are MNHEY and SVGEGT. Using its own MiXCR run on the reads, TCRdb lists one record per CDR3 protein. The sample lists around 540,000 distinct CDR3 sequences; roughly a third were seen once. The clonotype originates from a human donor in good health (CMV status not recorded). Some clones in this sample may be carry-over from other donors' samples. The sample was cultured PBMCs, taken from culture after CMV antigen stimulation. The genes are TRBV6-2 or TRBV6-3 and TRBJ2-1; 8 bases align to TRBD2. The CDR3 loop reads CASSMETSGYNEQFF. As DNA, the CDR3 is TGTGCCAGCAGTATGGAAACTAGCGGTTACAATGAGCAGTTCTTC.